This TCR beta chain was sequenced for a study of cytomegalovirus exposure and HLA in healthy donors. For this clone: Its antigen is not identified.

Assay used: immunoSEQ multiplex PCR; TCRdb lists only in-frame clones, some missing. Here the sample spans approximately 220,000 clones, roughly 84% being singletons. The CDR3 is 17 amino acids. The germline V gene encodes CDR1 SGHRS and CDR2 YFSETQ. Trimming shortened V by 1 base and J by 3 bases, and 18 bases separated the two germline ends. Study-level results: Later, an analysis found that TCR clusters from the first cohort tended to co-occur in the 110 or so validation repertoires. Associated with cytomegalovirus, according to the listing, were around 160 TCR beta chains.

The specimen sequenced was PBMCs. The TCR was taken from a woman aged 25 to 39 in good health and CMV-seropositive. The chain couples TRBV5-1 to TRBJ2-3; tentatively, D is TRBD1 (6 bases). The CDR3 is CASSLTLGQITTDTQYF. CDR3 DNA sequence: TGCGCCAGCAGCTTGACGTTGGGACAAATAACGACAGATACGCAGTATTTT.